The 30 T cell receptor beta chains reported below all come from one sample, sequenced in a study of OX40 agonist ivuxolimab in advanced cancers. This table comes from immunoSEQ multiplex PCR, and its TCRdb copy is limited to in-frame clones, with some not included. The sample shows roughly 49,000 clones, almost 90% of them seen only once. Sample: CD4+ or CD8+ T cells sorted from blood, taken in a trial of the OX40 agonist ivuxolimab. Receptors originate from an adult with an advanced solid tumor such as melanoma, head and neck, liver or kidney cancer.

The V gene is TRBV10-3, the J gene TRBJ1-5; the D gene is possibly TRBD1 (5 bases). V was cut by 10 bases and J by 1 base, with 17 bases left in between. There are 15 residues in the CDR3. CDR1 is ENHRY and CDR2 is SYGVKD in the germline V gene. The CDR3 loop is CARDRSKKSNQPQHF. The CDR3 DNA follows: TGTGCCAGGGACCGTTCGAAAAAAAGCAATCAGCCCCAGCATTTT.

CDR3 nucleotide sequence: TGTGCCAGCAGTCACAATCAGCCCCAGCATTTT. This gives the protein CASSHNQPQHF. The chain is built from TRBV28 and TRBJ1-5, with D hard to call. The CDR3 is 11 residues long. Germline CDR1 MDHEN, CDR2 SYDVKM. V was clipped by 5 bases and J by 3 bases, with 2 bases between them. Together with reference TRBV28 and TRBJ1-5, the CDR3 gives the full variable domain: DVKVTQSSRYLVKRTGEKVFLECVQDMDHENMFWYRQDPGLGLRLIYFSYDVKMKEKGDIPEGYSVSREKKERFSLILESASTNQTSMYLCASSHNQPQHFGDGTRLSIL.

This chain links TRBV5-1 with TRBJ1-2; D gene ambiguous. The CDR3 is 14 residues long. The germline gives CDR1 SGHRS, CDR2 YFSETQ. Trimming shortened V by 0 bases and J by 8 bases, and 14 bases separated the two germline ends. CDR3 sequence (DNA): TGCGCCAGCAGCTTGGACCCTTGGAAGGGAGGCTACACCTTC. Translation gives CASSLDPWKGGYTF.

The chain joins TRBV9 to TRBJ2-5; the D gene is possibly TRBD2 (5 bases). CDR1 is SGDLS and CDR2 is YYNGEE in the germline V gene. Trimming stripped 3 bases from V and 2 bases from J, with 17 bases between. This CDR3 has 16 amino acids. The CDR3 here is CASSASRFGLQETQYF. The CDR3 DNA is TGTGCCAGCAGCGCCTCGAGGTTTGGACTGCAAGAGACCCAGTACTTC.

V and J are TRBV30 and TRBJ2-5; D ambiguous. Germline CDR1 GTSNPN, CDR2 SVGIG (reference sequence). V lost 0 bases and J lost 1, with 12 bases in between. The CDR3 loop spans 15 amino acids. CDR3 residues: CAWSVGLPSQETQYF. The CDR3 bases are TGTGCCTGGAGTGTAGGGCTCCCGTCCCAAGAGACCCAGTACTTC.

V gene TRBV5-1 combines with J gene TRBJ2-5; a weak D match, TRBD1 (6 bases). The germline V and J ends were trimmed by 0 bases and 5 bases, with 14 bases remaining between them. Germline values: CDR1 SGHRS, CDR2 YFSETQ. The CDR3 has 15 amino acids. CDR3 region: CASSLGQGIGETQYF. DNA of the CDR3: TGCGCCAGCAGCTTGGGTCAGGGGATAGGGGAGACCCAGTACTTC.

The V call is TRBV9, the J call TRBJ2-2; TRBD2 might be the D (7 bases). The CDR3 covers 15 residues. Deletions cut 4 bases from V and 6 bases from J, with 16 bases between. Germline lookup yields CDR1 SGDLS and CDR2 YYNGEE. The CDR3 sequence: CASSTPRGGAGELFF. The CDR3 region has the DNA TGTGCCAGCAGCACCCCGAGGGGGGGGGCCGGGGAGCTGTTTTTT.

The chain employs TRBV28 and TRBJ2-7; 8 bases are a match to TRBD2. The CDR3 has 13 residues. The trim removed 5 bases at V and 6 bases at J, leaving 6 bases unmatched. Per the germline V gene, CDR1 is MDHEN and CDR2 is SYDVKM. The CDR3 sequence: CASSPGGVGEQYF. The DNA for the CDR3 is TGTGCCAGCAGTCCGGGAGGGGTCGGCGAGCAGTACTTC.

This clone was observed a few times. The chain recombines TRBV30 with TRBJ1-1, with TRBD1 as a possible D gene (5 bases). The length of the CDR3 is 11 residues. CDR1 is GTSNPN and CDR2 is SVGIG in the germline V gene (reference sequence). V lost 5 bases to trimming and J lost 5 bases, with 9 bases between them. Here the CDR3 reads CAWQGNTEAFF. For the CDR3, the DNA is TGTGCCTGGCAGGGTAATACTGAAGCTTTCTTT. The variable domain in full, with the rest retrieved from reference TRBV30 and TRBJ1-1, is SQTIHQWPATLVQPVGSPLSLECTVEGTSNPNLYWYRQAAGRGLQLLFYSVGIGQISSEVPQNLSASRPQDRQFILSSKKLLLSDSGFYLCAWQGNTEAFFGQGTRLTVV.

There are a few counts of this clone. In nucleotides, the CDR3 is TGCGCCAGCAGTGCCCGGCGAATTTACCACGAGCAGTACTTC. Its translation: CASSARRIYHEQYF. V and J are TRBV10-1 and TRBJ2-7; D gene unclear. V lost 4 bases to trimming and J lost 5 bases, with 15 bases between them. CDR1 and CDR2 (germline): WNHNN, SYGVQD (reference sequence). CDR3 length: 14 residues.

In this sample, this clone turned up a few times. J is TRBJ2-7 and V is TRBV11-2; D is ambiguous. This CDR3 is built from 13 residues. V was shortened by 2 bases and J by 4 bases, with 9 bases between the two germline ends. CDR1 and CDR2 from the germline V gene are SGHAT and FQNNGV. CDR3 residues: CASSLRGPYEQYF. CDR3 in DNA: TGTGCCAGCAGCTTACGTGGACCGTACGAGCAGTACTTC.

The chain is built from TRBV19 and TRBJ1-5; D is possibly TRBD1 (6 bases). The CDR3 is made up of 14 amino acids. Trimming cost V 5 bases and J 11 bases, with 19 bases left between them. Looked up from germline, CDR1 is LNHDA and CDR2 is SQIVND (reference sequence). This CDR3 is CASSASPGVETQHF. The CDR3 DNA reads TGTGCCAGTAGTGCTTCACCAGGGGTAGAGACCCAGCATTTT.

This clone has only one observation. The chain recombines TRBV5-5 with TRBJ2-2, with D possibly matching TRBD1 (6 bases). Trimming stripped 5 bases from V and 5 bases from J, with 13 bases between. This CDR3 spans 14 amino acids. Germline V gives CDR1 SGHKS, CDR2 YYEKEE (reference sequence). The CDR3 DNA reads TGTGCCAGCAGAAGCGAACAGGGAACCGGGGAGCTGTTTTTT. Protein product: CASRSEQGTGELFF.

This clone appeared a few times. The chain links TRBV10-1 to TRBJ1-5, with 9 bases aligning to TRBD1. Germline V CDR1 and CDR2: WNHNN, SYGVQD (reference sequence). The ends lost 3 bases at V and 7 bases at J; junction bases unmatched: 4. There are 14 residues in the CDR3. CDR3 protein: CASSDGQGTQPQHF. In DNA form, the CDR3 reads TGCGCCAGCAGTGATGGACAGGGGACACAGCCCCAGCATTTT.

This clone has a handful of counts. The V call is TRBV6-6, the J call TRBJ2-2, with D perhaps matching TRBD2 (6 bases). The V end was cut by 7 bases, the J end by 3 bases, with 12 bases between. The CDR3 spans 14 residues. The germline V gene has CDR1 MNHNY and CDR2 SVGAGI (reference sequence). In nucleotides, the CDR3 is TGTGCCAGCAACTTGTGGGGGGACACCGGGGAGCTGTTTTTT. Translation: CASNLWGDTGELFF.

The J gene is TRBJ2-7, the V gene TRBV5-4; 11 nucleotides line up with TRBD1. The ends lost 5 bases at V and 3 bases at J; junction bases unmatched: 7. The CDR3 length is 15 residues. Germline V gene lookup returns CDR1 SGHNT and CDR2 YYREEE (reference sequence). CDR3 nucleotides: TGTGCCAGCAGGGGATCGGGACAGGGGGTCTACGAGCAGTACTTC. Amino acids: CASRGSGQGVYEQYF.

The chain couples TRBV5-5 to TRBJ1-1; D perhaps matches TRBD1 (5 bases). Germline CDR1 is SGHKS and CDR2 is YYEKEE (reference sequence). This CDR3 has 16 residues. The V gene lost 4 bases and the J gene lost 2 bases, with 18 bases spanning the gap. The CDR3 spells CASSLRGRTLNTEAFF. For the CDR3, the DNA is TGTGCCAGCAGCCTCCGGGGCAGGACGCTTAACACTGAAGCTTTCTTT. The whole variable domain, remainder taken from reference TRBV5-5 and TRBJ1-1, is DAGVTQSPTHLIKTRGQQVTLRCSPISGHKSVSWYQQVLGQGPQFIFQYYEKEERGRGNFPDRFSARQFPNYSSELNVNALLLGDSALYLCASSLRGRTLNTEAFFGQGTRLTVV.

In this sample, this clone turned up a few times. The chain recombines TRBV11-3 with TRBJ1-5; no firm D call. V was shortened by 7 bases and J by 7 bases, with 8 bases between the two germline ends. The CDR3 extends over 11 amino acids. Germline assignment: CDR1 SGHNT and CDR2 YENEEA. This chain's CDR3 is CASIFPQPQHF. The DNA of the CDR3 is TGTGCCAGCATCTTTCCCCAGCCCCAGCATTTT.

The chain's CDR3 is CASSDGTGVNSPLHF. As DNA, the CDR3 is TGCGCCAGCAGTGATGGGACAGGGGTTAATTCACCCCTCCACTTT. V and J are TRBV10-2 and TRBJ1-6; 10 nucleotides agree with TRBD1. The CDR3 totals 15 residues. Germline V CDR1 and CDR2: WSHSY, SAAADI. The V gene end was trimmed by 3 bases and the J gene end by 6 bases; junction bases not matched to a gene: 2.

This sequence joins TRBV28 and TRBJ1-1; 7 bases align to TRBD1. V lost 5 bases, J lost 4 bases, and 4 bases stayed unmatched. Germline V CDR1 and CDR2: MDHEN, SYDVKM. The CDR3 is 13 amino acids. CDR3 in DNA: TGTGCCAGCAGTACCTCAGGGGGCACTGAAGCTTTCTTT. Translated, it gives CASSTSGGTEAFF.

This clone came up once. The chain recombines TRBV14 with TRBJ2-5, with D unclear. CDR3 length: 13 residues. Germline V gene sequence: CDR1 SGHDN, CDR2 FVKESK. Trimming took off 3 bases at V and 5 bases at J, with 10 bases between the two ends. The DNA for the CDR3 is TGTGCCAGCAGCCAGAGGCGTTGGGAGACCCAGTACTTC. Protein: CASSQRRWETQYF. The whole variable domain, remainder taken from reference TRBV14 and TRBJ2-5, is EAGVTQFPSHSVIEKGQTVTLRCDPISGHDNLYWYRRVMGKEIKFLLHFVKESKQDESGMPNNRFLAERTGGTYSTLKVQPAELEDSGVYFCASSQRRWETQYFGPGTRLLVL.

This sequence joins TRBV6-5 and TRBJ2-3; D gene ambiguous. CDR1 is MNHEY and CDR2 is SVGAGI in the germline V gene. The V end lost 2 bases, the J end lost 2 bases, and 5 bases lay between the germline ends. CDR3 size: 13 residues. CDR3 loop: CASSYDLTDTQYF. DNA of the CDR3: TGTGCCAGCAGTTACGACCTCACAGATACGCAGTATTTT.

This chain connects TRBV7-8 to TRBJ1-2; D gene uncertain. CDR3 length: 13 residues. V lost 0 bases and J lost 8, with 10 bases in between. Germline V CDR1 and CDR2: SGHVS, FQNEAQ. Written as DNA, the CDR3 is TGTGCCAGCAGCTTAGCCGGGATGAGGGGCTACACCTTC. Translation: CASSLAGMRGYTF.

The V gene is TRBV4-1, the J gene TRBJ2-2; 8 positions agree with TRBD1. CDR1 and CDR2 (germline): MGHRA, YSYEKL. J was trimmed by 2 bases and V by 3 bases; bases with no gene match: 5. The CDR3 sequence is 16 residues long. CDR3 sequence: CASSHIGQGNTGELFF. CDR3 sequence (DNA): TGCGCCAGCAGCCATATAGGACAGGGTAACACCGGGGAGCTGTTTTTT.

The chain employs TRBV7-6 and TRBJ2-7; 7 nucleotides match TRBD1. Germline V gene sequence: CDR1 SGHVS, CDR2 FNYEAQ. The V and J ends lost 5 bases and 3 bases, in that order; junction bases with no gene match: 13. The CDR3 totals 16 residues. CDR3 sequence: CASSDIRHGQDYEQYF. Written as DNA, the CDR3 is TGTGCCAGCAGCGATATTCGACACGGACAGGACTACGAGCAGTACTTC.

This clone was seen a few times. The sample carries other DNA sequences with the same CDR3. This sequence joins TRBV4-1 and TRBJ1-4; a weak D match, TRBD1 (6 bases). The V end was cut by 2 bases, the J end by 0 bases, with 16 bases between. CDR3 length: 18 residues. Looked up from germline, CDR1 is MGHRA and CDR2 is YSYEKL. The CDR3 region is CASSQPTGILPTNEKLFF. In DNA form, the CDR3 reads TGCGCCAGCAGCCAACCAACAGGGATTCTCCCAACTAATGAAAAACTGTTTTTT.

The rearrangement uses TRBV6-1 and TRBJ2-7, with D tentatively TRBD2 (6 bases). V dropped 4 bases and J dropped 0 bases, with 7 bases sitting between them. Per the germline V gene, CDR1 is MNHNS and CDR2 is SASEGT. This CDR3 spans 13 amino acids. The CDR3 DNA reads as TGTGCCAGCAGTGCCGGGGGCTCCTACGAGCAGTACTTC. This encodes CASSAGGSYEQYF.

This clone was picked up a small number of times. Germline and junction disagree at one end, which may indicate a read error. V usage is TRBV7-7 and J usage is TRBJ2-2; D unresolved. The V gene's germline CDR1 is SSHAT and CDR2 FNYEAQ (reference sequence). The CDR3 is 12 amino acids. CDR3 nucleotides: TGTGCTAGCAGCTTAGCTTTCGGGGAGCTGTTTTTT. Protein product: CASSLAFGELFF. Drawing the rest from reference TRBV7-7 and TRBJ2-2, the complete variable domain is GAGVSQSPRYKVTKRGQDVTLRCDPISSHATLYWYQQALGQGPEFLTYFNYEAQPDKSGLPSDRFSAERPEGSISTLTIQRTEQRDSAMYRCASSLAFGELFFGEGSRLTVL.

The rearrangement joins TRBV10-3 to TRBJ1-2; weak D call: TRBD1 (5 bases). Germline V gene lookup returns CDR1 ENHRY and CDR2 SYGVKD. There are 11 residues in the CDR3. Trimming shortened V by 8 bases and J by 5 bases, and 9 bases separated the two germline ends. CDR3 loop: CAIGGMYGYTF. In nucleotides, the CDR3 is TGTGCCATCGGGGGGATGTATGGCTACACCTTC.

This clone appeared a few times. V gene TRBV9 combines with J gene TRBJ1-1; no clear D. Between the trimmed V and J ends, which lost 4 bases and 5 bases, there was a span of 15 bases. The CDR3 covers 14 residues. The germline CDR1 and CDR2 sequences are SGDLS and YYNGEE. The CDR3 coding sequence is TGTGCCAGCAGCCTAGGAGAAGGGAGGACTGAAGCTTTCTTT. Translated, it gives CASSLGEGRTEAFF.